The rows below give T cell receptor beta chains drawn from one sample of a study of blood T cells in healthy people across ages. In TCRdb, the 5' RACE reads were re-called with MiXCR into one record per CDR3 protein. This sample yields some 1.4 million distinct CDR3 sequences, of which 40% to 50% are seen a single time; 7% to 9.5% belongs to the top ten. The specimen was blood. These receptor sequences come from a woman aged 18 to 35 in good health. Both conserved end residues are part of each CDR3. The D gene is left open where the match is weak. Size is stated for part of the rows, as once, few or many counts, or as a class when the clone is expanded.

cdr3_aa: CASSQAGNTNEQFF
cdr3_nt: TGTGCCAGCAGCCAAGCAGGGAATACCAATGAGCAGTTCTTC
j_call: TRBJ2-1
d_call: NA
clone_size: NA
v_call: TRBV14

cdr3_aa: CAWSVLLSVPGANVLTF
cdr3_nt: TGTGCCTGGAGTGTACTCCTCTCAGTCCCCGGGGCCAACGTCCTGACTTTC
j_call: TRBJ2-6
d_call: NA
clone_size: few
v_call: TRBV30

cdr3_aa: CASESGLPADTQYF
cdr3_nt: TGTGCATCCGAGTCGGGACTGCCAGCAGATACGCAGTATTTT
j_call: TRBJ2-3
d_call: NA
clone_size: once
v_call: TRBV12-3/TRBV12-4

cdr3_aa: CASSQEGENTEAFF
cdr3_nt: TGTGCCAGCAGCCAAGAAGGGGAGAACACTGAAGCTTTCTTT
j_call: TRBJ1-1
d_call: NA
clone_size: NA
v_call: TRBV3-1

cdr3_aa: CASSQDRFNSPLHF
cdr3_nt: TGTGCCAGCAGCCAGGACAGGTTTAATTCACCCCTCCACTTT
j_call: TRBJ1-6
d_call: TRBD1
clone_size: few
v_call: TRBV2

cdr3_aa: CSVEGWTAGYEQYF
cdr3_nt: TGCAGCGTTGAGGGATGGACAGCCGGCTACGAGCAGTACTTC
j_call: TRBJ2-7
d_call: NA
clone_size: NA
v_call: TRBV29-1

cdr3_aa: CASRVRGQLQETQYF
cdr3_nt: TGTGCCAGCAGGGTCCGGGGACAGCTCCAAGAGACCCAGTACTTC
j_call: TRBJ2-5
d_call: TRBD1
clone_size: NA
v_call: TRBV28

cdr3_aa: CASSEAGLATQFF
cdr3_nt: TGTGCCAGCAGTGAAGCGGGGCTAGCGACGCAGTTCTTC
j_call: TRBJ2-1
d_call: NA
clone_size: NA
v_call: TRBV2

cdr3_aa: CSANLQGDYGYTF
cdr3_nt: TGCAGTGCTAATCTTCAGGGGGACTATGGCTACACCTTC
j_call: TRBJ1-2
d_call: TRBD1
clone_size: NA
v_call: TRBV20-1

cdr3_aa: CATSRVLDPYNEQYF
cdr3_nt: TGTGCCACCAGCAGAGTACTTGACCCCTACAATGAGCAGTACTTC
j_call: TRBJ2-7
d_call: NA
clone_size: NA
v_call: TRBV15

cdr3_aa: CASSYSGGGLNEQYF
cdr3_nt: TGTGCCAGCAGTTACTCTGGCGGGGGGCTCAATGAGCAGTACTTC
j_call: TRBJ2-5
d_call: TRBD2
clone_size: few
v_call: TRBV6-2/TRBV6-3

cdr3_aa: CASSLPWAGGVNEQFF
cdr3_nt: TGTGCCAGCAGCCTCCCATGGGCGGGGGGGGTCAATGAGCAGTTCTTC
j_call: TRBJ2-1
d_call: TRBD2
clone_size: NA
v_call: TRBV3-1

cdr3_aa: CASSSPRGQVETQYF
cdr3_nt: TGTGCCAGCAGTTCACCGAGGGGGCAGGTGGAGACCCAGTACTTC
j_call: TRBJ2-5
d_call: TRBD1
clone_size: NA
v_call: TRBV27

cdr3_aa: CSALQTQETQYF
cdr3_nt: TGCAGTGCTTTACAAACTCAGGAGACCCAGTACTTC
j_call: TRBJ2-5
d_call: NA
clone_size: NA
v_call: TRBV20-1

cdr3_aa: CASSQKPPGQGGYEAFF
cdr3_nt: TGTGCCAGCAGCCAAAAGCCTCCGGGACAGGGGGGATATGAAGCTTTCTTT
j_call: TRBJ1-1
d_call: TRBD1
clone_size: NA
v_call: TRBV3-1

cdr3_aa: CSARDQRGGYNEQFF
cdr3_nt: TGCAGTGCTAGAGATCAGCGGGGGGGGTACAATGAGCAGTTCTTC
j_call: TRBJ2-1
d_call: TRBD2
clone_size: NA
v_call: TRBV20-1

cdr3_aa: CASSYGQGNADTQYF
cdr3_nt: TGTGCCAGCAGTTACGGGCAGGGGAACGCAGATACGCAGTATTTT
j_call: TRBJ2-3
d_call: NA
clone_size: NA
v_call: TRBV6-5

cdr3_aa: CATAAGGPYEQYF
cdr3_nt: TGTGCCACAGCGGCGGGAGGGCCCTACGAGCAGTACTTC
j_call: TRBJ2-7
d_call: TRBD2
clone_size: NA
v_call: TRBV10-3

cdr3_aa: CASSPDRKETQYF
cdr3_nt: TGTGCCAGCTCACCAGACCGGAAAGAGACCCAGTACTTC
j_call: TRBJ2-5
d_call: NA
clone_size: many
v_call: TRBV18

cdr3_aa: CSVLSLARTSGIGNEQFF
cdr3_nt: TGCAGCGTCTTGTCGTTAGCCAGGACTAGCGGGATTGGAAATGAGCAGTTCTTC
j_call: TRBJ2-1
d_call: TRBD2
clone_size: many
v_call: TRBV29-1

cdr3_aa: CASSSDSYNEQFF
cdr3_nt: TGTGCCAGCAGCTCCGACTCGTACAATGAGCAGTTCTTC
j_call: TRBJ2-1
d_call: NA
clone_size: many
v_call: TRBV11-2

cdr3_aa: CSVGPTGLYEQYF
cdr3_nt: TGCAGCGTTGGGCCCACGGGCCTCTACGAGCAGTACTTC
j_call: TRBJ2-7
d_call: NA
clone_size: few
v_call: TRBV29-1

cdr3_aa: CASSPGQPGTQYF
cdr3_nt: TGTGCCAGCAGCCCCGGACAGCCGGGGACCCAGTACTTC
j_call: TRBJ2-5
d_call: NA
clone_size: NA
v_call: TRBV12-3/TRBV12-4

cdr3_aa: CASRTGSSLAKNIQYF
cdr3_nt: TGCGCCAGCAGAACAGGGAGCTCACTAGCCAAAAACATTCAGTACTTC
j_call: TRBJ2-4
d_call: NA
clone_size: few
v_call: TRBV5-1

cdr3_aa: CASSQVSRDYRNEQFF
cdr3_nt: TGTGCCAGCAGCCAAGTCTCAAGGGACTACCGAAATGAGCAGTTCTTC
j_call: TRBJ2-1
d_call: TRBD2
clone_size: NA
v_call: TRBV9

cdr3_aa: CSSIRAGVIEETQYF
cdr3_nt: TGCAGTTCAATACGAGCGGGGGTGATTGAAGAGACCCAGTACTTC
j_call: TRBJ2-5
d_call: TRBD2
clone_size: NA
v_call: TRBV20-1

cdr3_aa: CASSQGGVRGTEAFF
cdr3_nt: TGTGCCAGCAGCCAAGGAGGGGTAAGGGGTACTGAAGCTTTCTTT
j_call: TRBJ1-1
d_call: NA
clone_size: few
v_call: TRBV14

cdr3_aa: CATSRDEAPKNIQYF
cdr3_nt: TGTGCCACCAGCAGAGATGAGGCTCCCAAAAACATTCAGTACTTC
j_call: TRBJ2-4
d_call: NA
clone_size: few
v_call: TRBV15

cdr3_aa: CASSLARTSGKTYEQYF
cdr3_nt: TGTGCCAGCAGCTTAGCGCGAACTAGCGGGAAAACCTACGAGCAGTACTTC
j_call: TRBJ2-7
d_call: TRBD2
clone_size: few
v_call: TRBV7-2

cdr3_aa: CATSDNGVEQFF
cdr3_nt: TGTGCCACCAGTGACAACGGGGTTGAGCAGTTCTTC
j_call: TRBJ2-1
d_call: NA
clone_size: NA
v_call: TRBV24-1

cdr3_aa: CASRLAPTAPQYF
cdr3_nt: TGTGCCAGCAGATTGGCCCCTACCGCGCCGCAGTACTTC
j_call: TRBJ2-7
d_call: NA
clone_size: few
v_call: TRBV6-2/TRBV6-3

cdr3_aa: CASLPLGVDTQYF
cdr3_nt: TGTGCCTCCCTGCCCCTGGGAGTTGATACGCAGTATTTT
j_call: TRBJ2-3
d_call: NA
clone_size: few
v_call: TRBV6-1

cdr3_aa: CASSDPGREQYF
cdr3_nt: TGCGCCAGCAGTGATCCGGGGCGCGAGCAGTACTTC
j_call: TRBJ2-7
d_call: NA
clone_size: few
v_call: TRBV10-1

cdr3_aa: CASSLAHTTTKAFF
cdr3_nt: TGTGCCAGCAGTTTAGCACACACTACCACTAAAGCTTTCTTT
j_call: TRBJ1-1
d_call: NA
clone_size: once
v_call: TRBV12-3/TRBV12-4

cdr3_aa: CASGPGTSGGAYQFF
cdr3_nt: TGTGCTAGTGGTCCCGGGACTAGCGGGGGGGCTTATCAGTTCTTC
j_call: TRBJ2-1
d_call: TRBD2
clone_size: few
v_call: TRBV12-5

cdr3_aa: CASSQEPGLNYEQYF
cdr3_nt: TGTGCCAGCAGCCAAGAACCGGGACTAAACTACGAGCAGTACTTC
j_call: TRBJ2-7
d_call: TRBD2
clone_size: many
v_call: TRBV3-1

cdr3_aa: CASRGVGELFF
cdr3_nt: TGTGCCAGCAGGGGAGTCGGGGAGCTGTTTTTT
j_call: TRBJ2-2
d_call: NA
clone_size: NA
v_call: TRBV6-1

cdr3_aa: CASSYGGIYEQYF
cdr3_nt: TGTGCCAGCAGCTACGGAGGGATCTACGAGCAGTACTTC
j_call: TRBJ2-7
d_call: NA
clone_size: few
v_call: TRBV7-2

cdr3_aa: CSAKSGTWEQYF
cdr3_nt: TGCAGTGCTAAAAGCGGGACCTGGGAGCAGTACTTC
j_call: TRBJ2-7
d_call: TRBD2
clone_size: few
v_call: TRBV20-1

cdr3_aa: CASSWTGGRGGYTF
cdr3_nt: TGTGCCAGCAGTTGGACAGGGGGAAGGGGTGGCTACACCTTC
j_call: TRBJ1-2
d_call: TRBD1
clone_size: few
v_call: TRBV27

cdr3_aa: CASNSLAGDLKTQYF
cdr3_nt: TGTGCCAGCAACTCCCTGGCCGGAGACCTAAAAACCCAGTACTTC
j_call: TRBJ2-7
d_call: NA
clone_size: few
v_call: TRBV2

cdr3_aa: CASSDEGLAGEDYEQYF
cdr3_nt: TGTGCCAGCAGTGATGAGGGACTAGCGGGAGAGGACTACGAGCAGTACTTC
j_call: TRBJ2-7
d_call: TRBD2
clone_size: NA
v_call: TRBV2

cdr3_aa: CASSLVGQGLYEQYF
cdr3_nt: TGTGCCAGCAGCTTAGTGGGACAGGGGCTTTACGAGCAGTACTTC
j_call: TRBJ2-7
d_call: TRBD1
clone_size: NA
v_call: TRBV7-2

cdr3_aa: CSARDTSGGDTYEQYF
cdr3_nt: TGCAGTGCTAGAGATACTAGCGGGGGGGATACCTACGAGCAGTACTTC
j_call: TRBJ2-7
d_call: TRBD2
clone_size: NA
v_call: TRBV20-1

cdr3_aa: CASSFGPTLYNEQYF
cdr3_nt: TGTGCCAGCAGCTTTGGACCTACATTATACAATGAGCAGTACTTC
j_call: TRBJ2-7
d_call: NA
clone_size: few
v_call: TRBV7-2

cdr3_aa: CASSQGGISNQPQHF
cdr3_nt: TGTGCCAGCAGCCAAGGAGGAATAAGCAATCAGCCCCAGCATTTT
j_call: TRBJ1-5
d_call: NA
clone_size: once
v_call: TRBV3-1

cdr3_aa: CASSDPQPSYEQYF
cdr3_nt: TGTGCCAGCAGTGACCCCCAGCCGTCCTACGAGCAGTACTTC
j_call: TRBJ2-7
d_call: NA
clone_size: NA
v_call: TRBV6-1

cdr3_aa: CASKGTQPSEQYF
cdr3_nt: TGTGCCAGCAAGGGGACTCAACCCTCCGAGCAGTACTTC
j_call: TRBJ2-7
d_call: NA
clone_size: NA
v_call: TRBV6-5

cdr3_aa: CASSLGIAGTAYGYTF
cdr3_nt: TGTGCCAGCAGTCTAGGGATTGCCGGGACAGCCTATGGCTACACCTTC
j_call: TRBJ1-2
d_call: TRBD1
clone_size: NA
v_call: TRBV12-3/TRBV12-4

cdr3_aa: CASSVGTQGSLEAFF
cdr3_nt: TGTGCCAGCAGCGTAGGTACCCAGGGAAGTCTTGAAGCTTTCTTT
j_call: TRBJ1-1
d_call: NA
clone_size: NA
v_call: TRBV9

cdr3_aa: CATMRLAGNYNEQFF
cdr3_nt: TGTGCCACCATGAGGCTAGCGGGGAATTACAATGAGCAGTTCTTC
j_call: TRBJ2-1
d_call: TRBD2
clone_size: NA
v_call: TRBV15

cdr3_aa: CASSFFAGTGGYGYTF
cdr3_nt: TGTGCCAGCAGTTTTTTCGCCGGGACAGGGGGCTATGGCTACACCTTC
j_call: TRBJ1-2
d_call: TRBD1
clone_size: many
v_call: TRBV27